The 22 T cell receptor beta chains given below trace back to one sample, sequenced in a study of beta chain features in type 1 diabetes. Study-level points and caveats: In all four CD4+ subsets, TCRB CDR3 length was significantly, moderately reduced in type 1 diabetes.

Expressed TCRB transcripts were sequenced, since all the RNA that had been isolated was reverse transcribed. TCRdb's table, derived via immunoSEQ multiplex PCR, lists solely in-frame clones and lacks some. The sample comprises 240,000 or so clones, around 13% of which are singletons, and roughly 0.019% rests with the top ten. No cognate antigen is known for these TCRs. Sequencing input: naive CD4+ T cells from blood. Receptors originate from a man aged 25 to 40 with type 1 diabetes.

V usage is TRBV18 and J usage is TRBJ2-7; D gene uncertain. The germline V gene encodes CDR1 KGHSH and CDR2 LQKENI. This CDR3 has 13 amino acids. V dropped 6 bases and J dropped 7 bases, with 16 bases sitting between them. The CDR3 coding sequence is TGTGCCAGCTCGCCCACAACGTTCCGTGAGCAGTACTTC. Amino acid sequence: CASSPTTFREQYF.

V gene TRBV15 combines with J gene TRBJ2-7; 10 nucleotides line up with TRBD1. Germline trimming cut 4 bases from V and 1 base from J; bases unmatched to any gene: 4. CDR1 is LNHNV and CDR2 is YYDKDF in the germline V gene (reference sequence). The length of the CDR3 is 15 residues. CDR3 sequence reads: CATSTRTGGSYEQYF. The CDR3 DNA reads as TGTGCCACCAGCACGCGGACAGGGGGATCCTACGAGCAGTACTTC.

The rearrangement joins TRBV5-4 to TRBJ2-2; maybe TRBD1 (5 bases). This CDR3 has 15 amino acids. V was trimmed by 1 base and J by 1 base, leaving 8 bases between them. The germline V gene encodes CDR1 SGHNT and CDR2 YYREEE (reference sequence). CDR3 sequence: CASSLKDKNTGELFF. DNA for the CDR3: TGTGCCAGCAGCTTGAAGGACAAGAACACCGGGGAGCTGTTTTTT.

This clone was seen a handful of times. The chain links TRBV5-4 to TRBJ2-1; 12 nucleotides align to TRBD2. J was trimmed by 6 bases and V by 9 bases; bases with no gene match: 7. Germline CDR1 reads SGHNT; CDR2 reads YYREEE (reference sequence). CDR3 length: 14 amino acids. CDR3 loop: CATSGLAGSNEQFF. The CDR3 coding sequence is TGTGCCACCTCGGGACTAGCGGGCTCCAATGAGCAGTTCTTC.

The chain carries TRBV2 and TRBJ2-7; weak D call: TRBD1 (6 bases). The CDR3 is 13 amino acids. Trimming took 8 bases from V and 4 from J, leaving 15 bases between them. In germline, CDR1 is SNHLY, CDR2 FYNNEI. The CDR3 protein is CASLKDSQYEQYF. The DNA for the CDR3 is TGTGCCAGCCTAAAGGACAGCCAATACGAGCAGTACTTC. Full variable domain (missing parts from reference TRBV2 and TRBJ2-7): EPEVTQTPSHQVTQMGQEVILRCVPISNHLYFYWYRQILGQKVEFLVSFYNNEISEKSEIFDDQFSVERPDGSNFTLKIRSTKLEDSAMYFCASLKDSQYEQYFGPGTRLTVT.

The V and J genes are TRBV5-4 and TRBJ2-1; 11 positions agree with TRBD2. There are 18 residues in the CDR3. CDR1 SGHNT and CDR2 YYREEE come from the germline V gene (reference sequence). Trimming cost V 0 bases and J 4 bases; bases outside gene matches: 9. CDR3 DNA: TGTGCCAGCAGCTTGGGACTAGCGGGGCCCTCTGGGTACAATGAGCAGTTCTTC. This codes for CASSLGLAGPSGYNEQFF.

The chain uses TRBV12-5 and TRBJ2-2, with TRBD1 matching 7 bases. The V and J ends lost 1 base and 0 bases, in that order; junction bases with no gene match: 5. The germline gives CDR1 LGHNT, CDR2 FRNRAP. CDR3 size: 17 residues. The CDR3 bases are TGTGCTAGTGGTTTGGACGGACAGGACTCGAACACCGGGGAGCTGTTTTTT. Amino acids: CASGLDGQDSNTGELFF.

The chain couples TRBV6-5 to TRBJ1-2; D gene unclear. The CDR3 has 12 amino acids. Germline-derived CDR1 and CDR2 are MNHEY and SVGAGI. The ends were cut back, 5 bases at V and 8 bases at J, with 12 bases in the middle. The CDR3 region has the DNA TGTGCCAGCAGTACAGACACCCTGGGCTACACCTTC. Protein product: CASSTDTLGYTF.

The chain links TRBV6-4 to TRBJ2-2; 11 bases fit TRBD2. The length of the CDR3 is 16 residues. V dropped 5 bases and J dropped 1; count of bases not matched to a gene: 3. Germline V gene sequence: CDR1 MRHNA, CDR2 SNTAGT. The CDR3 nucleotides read TGTGCCAGCAGTCTAGGACTAGCGGGGAACACCGGGGAGCTGTTTTTT. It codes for CASSLGLAGNTGELFF.

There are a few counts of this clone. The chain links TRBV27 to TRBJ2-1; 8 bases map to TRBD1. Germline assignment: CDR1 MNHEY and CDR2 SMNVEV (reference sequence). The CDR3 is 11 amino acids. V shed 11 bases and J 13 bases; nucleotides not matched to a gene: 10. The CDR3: CAGGTGVVQFF. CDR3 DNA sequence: TGTGCCGGTGGGACAGGAGTTGTACAGTTCTTC.

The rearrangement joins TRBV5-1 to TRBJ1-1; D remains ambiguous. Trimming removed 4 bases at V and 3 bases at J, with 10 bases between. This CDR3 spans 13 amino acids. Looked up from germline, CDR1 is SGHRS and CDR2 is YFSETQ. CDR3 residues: CASSPPRDTEAFF. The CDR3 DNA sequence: TGCGCCAGCAGCCCCCCCCGGGACACTGAAGCTTTCTTT.

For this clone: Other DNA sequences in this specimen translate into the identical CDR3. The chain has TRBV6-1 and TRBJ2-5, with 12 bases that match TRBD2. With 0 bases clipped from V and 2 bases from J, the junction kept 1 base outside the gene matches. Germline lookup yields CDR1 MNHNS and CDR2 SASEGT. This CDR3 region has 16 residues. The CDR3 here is CASSEALAGGQETQYF. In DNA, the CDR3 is TGTGCCAGCAGTGAAGCCCTAGCGGGGGGGCAAGAGACCCAGTACTTC.

The CDR3 nucleotides are TGTGCCAGCAGTGCCAGCGGGGCTGGAGATACGCAGTATTTT. Residues: CASSASGAGDTQYF. The chain joins TRBV2 to TRBJ2-3; 7 bases align to TRBD2. With V trimmed by 4 bases and J by 5 bases, 6 bases remained unmatched. CDR1 and CDR2 (germline): SNHLY, FYNNEI. CDR3 length: 14 amino acids. The full variable domain, rest sourced from reference TRBV2 and TRBJ2-3, is EPEVTQTPSHQVTQMGQEVILRCVPISNHLYFYWYRQILGQKVEFLVSFYNNEISEKSEIFDDQFSVERPDGSNFTLKIRSTKLEDSAMYFCASSASGAGDTQYFGPGTRLTVL.

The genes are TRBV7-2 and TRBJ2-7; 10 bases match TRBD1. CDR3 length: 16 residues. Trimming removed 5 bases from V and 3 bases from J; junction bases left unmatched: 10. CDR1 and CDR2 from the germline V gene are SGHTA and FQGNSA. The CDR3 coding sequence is TGTGCCAGCAGCCTACTGGGGACAGGGGAAAACTACGAGCAGTACTTC. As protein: CASSLLGTGENYEQYF.

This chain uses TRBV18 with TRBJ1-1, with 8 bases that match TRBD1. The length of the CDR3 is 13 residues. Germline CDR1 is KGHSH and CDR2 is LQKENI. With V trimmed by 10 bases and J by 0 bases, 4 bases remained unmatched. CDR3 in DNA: TGTGCCACCGGACAGGGAATGAACACTGAAGCTTTCTTT. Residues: CATGQGMNTEAFF.

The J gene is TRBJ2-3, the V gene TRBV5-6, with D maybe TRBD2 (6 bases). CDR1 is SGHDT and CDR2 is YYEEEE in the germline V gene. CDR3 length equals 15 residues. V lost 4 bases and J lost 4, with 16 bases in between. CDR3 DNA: TGTGCCAGCAGCCGGCGGAGGGTGGCGGCAGATACGCAGTATTTT. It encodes CASSRRRVAADTQYF. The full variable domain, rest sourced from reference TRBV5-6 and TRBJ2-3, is DAGVTQSPTHLIKTRGQQVTLRCSPKSGHDTVSWYQQALGQGPQFIFQYYEEEERQRGNFPDRFSGHQFPNYSSELNVNALLLGDSALYLCASSRRRVAADTQYFGPGTRLTVL.

The CDR3 is CSVVSWISTDTQYF. CDR3 coding DNA: TGCAGCGTTGTTAGCTGGATAAGCACAGATACGCAGTATTTT. The rearrangement joins TRBV29-1 to TRBJ2-3; no clear D. This CDR3 has 14 residues. V was shortened by 4 bases and J by 0 bases, with 11 bases between the two germline ends. Germline assignment: CDR1 SQVTM and CDR2 ANQGSEA.

In DNA, the CDR3 is TGTGCCAGCAGTTACCGACAGGGCGCCTCGGGCGAGCAGTACTTC. Protein sequence: CASSYRQGASGEQYF. This chain links TRBV6-6 with TRBJ2-7; 7 bases fit TRBD1. V was clipped by 2 bases and J by 6 bases; unmatched bases: 10. The V gene's germline CDR1 is MNHNY and CDR2 SVGAGI (reference sequence). This CDR3 comprises 15 residues.

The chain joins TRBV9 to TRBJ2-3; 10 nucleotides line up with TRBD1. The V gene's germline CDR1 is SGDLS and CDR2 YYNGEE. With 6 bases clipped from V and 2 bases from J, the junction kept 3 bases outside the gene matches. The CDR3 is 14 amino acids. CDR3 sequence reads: CASMGTGVTDTQYF. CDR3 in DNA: TGTGCCAGCATGGGGACAGGGGTCACAGATACGCAGTATTTT.

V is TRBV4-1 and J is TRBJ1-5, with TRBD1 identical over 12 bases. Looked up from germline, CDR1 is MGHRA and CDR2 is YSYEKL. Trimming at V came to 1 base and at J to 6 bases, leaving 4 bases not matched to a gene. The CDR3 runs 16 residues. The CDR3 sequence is CASSQGDRGLGQPQHF. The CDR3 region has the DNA TGCGCCAGCAGCCAAGGGGACAGGGGGCTTGGTCAGCCCCAGCATTTT.

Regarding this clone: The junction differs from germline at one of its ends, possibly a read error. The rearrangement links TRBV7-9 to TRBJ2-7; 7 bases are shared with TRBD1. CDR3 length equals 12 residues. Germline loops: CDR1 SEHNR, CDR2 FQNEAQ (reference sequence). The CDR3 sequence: CASSAPGQSANF. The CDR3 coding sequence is TGTGCCAGCAGCGCTCCGGGACAGTCAGCAAACTTC.

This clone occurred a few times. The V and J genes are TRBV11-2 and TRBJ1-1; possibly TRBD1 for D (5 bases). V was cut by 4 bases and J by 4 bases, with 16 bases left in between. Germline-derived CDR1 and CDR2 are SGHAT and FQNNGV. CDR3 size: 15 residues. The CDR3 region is CASSSRGVRGTEAFF. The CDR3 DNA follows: TGTGCCAGCAGCTCAAGGGGCGTTCGAGGCACTGAAGCTTTCTTT.